These 19 T cell receptor beta chains share one sample of origin, sequenced in a study of blood T cell repertoires in COVID-19. Sequenced by immunoSEQ multiplex PCR; TCRdb stores in-frame clones only, minus some. The table records fewer than 300,000 clones, about 91% of them present only once. Sample: PBMCs or T cells enriched from blood (not recorded which). These receptors all stem from a woman in her thirties or forties with acute COVID-19.

The chain combines TRBV29-1 with TRBJ2-5; TRBD2 matches 7 bases. The CDR3 sequence is 12 residues long. CDR1 is SQVTM and CDR2 is ANQGSEA in the germline V gene. Germline trimming cut 4 bases from V and 5 bases from J; bases unmatched to any gene: 4. Written as DNA, the CDR3 is TGCAGCGTTGCTGCGGGAGCGGAGACCCAGTACTTC. Amino acid sequence: CSVAAGAETQYF.

The table lists this clone with a count of one. J is TRBJ2-1 and V is TRBV11-2; D remains ambiguous. The length of the CDR3 is 13 residues. Between the trimmed V and J ends, which lost 2 bases and 6 bases, there was a span of 8 bases. The V gene's germline CDR1 is SGHAT and CDR2 FQNNGV. The CDR3 is CASSLSVLNEQFF. In nucleotides, the CDR3 is TGTGCCAGCAGCTTATCGGTACTCAATGAGCAGTTCTTC. Filled out from reference TRBV11-2 and TRBJ2-1, the complete variable domain reads EAGVAQSPRYKIIEKRQSVAFWCNPISGHATLYWYQQILGQGPKLLIQFQNNGVVDDSQLPKDRFSAERLKGVDSTLKIQPAKLEDSAVYLCASSLSVLNEQFFGPGTRLTVL.

The chain carries TRBV10-2 and TRBJ2-5; 13 bases fit TRBD2. The CDR3 spans 16 residues. The germline CDR1 and CDR2 sequences are WSHSY and SAAADI. V was pared by 4 bases and J by 1 base, with 3 bases of the junction left unmatched. The CDR3 protein is CASSVGLAGIQETQYF. Here the CDR3 DNA reads TGCGCCAGCAGTGTGGGACTAGCGGGGATCCAAGAGACCCAGTACTTC.

The rearrangement joins TRBV19 to TRBJ1-3; 7 bases match TRBD1. Per the germline V gene, CDR1 is LNHDA and CDR2 is SQIVND (reference sequence). The V segment lost 7 bases and the J segment 0 bases; nucleotides outside the gene matches: 6. The CDR3 sequence is 15 residues long. CDR3 sequence (DNA): TGTGCCAGTACCCGCAGGGGGAGCTCTGGAAACACCATATATTTT. Its translation: CASTRRGSSGNTIYF.

This clone has only a few counts. The chain recombines TRBV11-3 with TRBJ2-7, with D perhaps TRBD2 (5 bases). V dropped 0 bases and J dropped 0 bases, with 9 bases sitting between them. The CDR3 contains 15 residues. The V gene's germline CDR1 is SGHNT and CDR2 YENEEA. DNA for the CDR3: TGTGCCAGCAGCTTAGAGACGGGGAACTCCTACGAGCAGTACGTC. Amino acids: CASSLETGNSYEQYV.

J is TRBJ1-2 and V is TRBV28; TRBD1 aligns across 7 bases. After removal of 5 bases from V and 2 bases from J, the junction contained 11 bases not matched to a gene. The germline V gene has CDR1 MDHEN and CDR2 SYDVKM. CDR3 length: 16 amino acids. CDR3 sequence (DNA): TGTGCCAGCAGTAACCCTCCCGGACAGGAAAACTATGGCTACACCTTC. Translating it yields CASSNPPGQENYGYTF.

The chain recombines TRBV9 with TRBJ1-1; no clear D. The CDR3 spans 16 residues. V was clipped by 4 bases and J by 0 bases, with 16 bases between them. CDR1 and CDR2 (germline): SGDLS, YYNGEE. The CDR3 region has the DNA TGTGCCAGCAGCCAACCCCGTGGAGGGCTGAACACTGAAGCTTTCTTT. It specifies CASSQPRGGLNTEAFF.

This chain uses TRBV6-1 with TRBJ1-2; 10 bases line up with TRBD1. The germline V gene has CDR1 MNHNS and CDR2 SASEGT. After removal of 2 bases from V and 7 bases from J, the junction contained 4 bases not matched to a gene. This CDR3 is built from 14 residues. The CDR3 DNA reads TGTGCCAGCAGTGAACCGGGACAGGGGTCTGGCTACACCTTC. Translating gives CASSEPGQGSGYTF.

The DNA of the CDR3 is TGTGCCAGTAGGTCTAGCGATGATCTCTCCTACGAGCAGTACTTC. Protein product: CASRSSDDLSYEQYF. V is TRBV19 and J is TRBJ2-7; the D gene is possibly TRBD2 (6 bases). The V and J ends lost 6 bases and 0 bases respectively, with 15 bases between them. CDR3 size: 15 residues. Germline-derived CDR1 and CDR2 are LNHDA and SQIVND (reference sequence).

This chain uses TRBV27 with TRBJ1-5, with D possibly being TRBD1 (6 bases). With 6 bases removed from V and 5 bases from J, the gap between germline ends came to 17 bases. The germline V gene has CDR1 MNHEY and CDR2 SMNVEV (reference sequence). The CDR3 runs 15 residues. Here the CDR3 DNA reads TGTGCCAGCAGCAAGTCGGGGGGCGGGCATCAGCCCCAGCATTTT. Translated: CASSKSGGGHQPQHF.

The chain is built from TRBV25-1 and TRBJ2-1; no definite D call. This CDR3 spans 12 amino acids. V shed 5 bases and J shed 6 bases, with 8 bases lying between them. Germline V gene sequence: CDR1 MGHDK, CDR2 SYGVNS. The DNA for the CDR3 is TGTGCCAGCAGTCTAGTATCCAATGAGCAGTTCTTC. It is translated as CASSLVSNEQFF.

The chain combines TRBV3-1 (or the pseudogene TRBV3-2) with TRBJ1-4; 9 bases are a match to TRBD1. The CDR3 spans 14 residues. Trimming at V came to 4 bases and at J to 4 bases, leaving 1 base not matched to a gene. Germline V gene sequence: CDR1 LGHDT, CDR2 YNNKEL (reference sequence). As DNA, the CDR3 is TGTGCCAGCAGCCCGGACAGGGGTAATGAAAAACTGTTTTTT. Its protein is CASSPDRGNEKLFF.

The table lists this clone with a count of one. V is TRBV7-2 and J is TRBJ2-3; 12 nucleotides agree with TRBD2. The germline V gene encodes CDR1 SGHTA and CDR2 FQGNSA. V lost 5 bases and J lost 6; bases outside the gene matches: 6. CDR3 size: 15 residues. For the CDR3, the DNA is TGTGCCAGCAGCCCGACTAGCGGGAGTTGGGATACGCAGTATTTT. It yields the protein CASSPTSGSWDTQYF. The full variable domain, its missing parts supplied by reference TRBV7-2 and TRBJ2-3, is GAGVSQSPSNKVTEKGKDVELRCDPISGHTALYWYRQSLGQGLEFLIYFQGNSAPDKSGLPSDRFSAERTGGSVSTLTIQRTQQEDSAVYLCASSPTSGSWDTQYFGPGTRLTVL.

The rearrangement links TRBV24-1 to TRBJ2-1; weak D call: TRBD1 (6 bases). The V and J ends lost 9 bases and 4 bases respectively, with 9 bases between them. From germline, CDR1 is KGHDR and CDR2 SFDVKD. The CDR3 is made up of 12 amino acids. In DNA form, the CDR3 reads TGTGCCACCGGACAGATTTACAATGAGCAGTTCTTC. This sequence encodes CATGQIYNEQFF.

This chain connects TRBV7-9 to TRBJ1-3; D not resolved. Germline V lookup: CDR1 SEHNR, CDR2 FQNEAQ (reference sequence). Trimming removed 7 bases from V and 2 bases from J, with 9 bases in between. CDR3 size: 13 residues. The CDR3 nucleotides are TGTGCCAGCATGGCGGGGACTGGAAACACCATATATTTT. Translated: CASMAGTGNTIYF.

The J gene is TRBJ2-7, the V gene TRBV19, with D possibly TRBD2 on 5 matching bases. Germline CDR1 LNHDA, CDR2 SQIVND (reference sequence). The CDR3 consists of 15 residues. V lost 5 bases, J lost 2 bases, and 16 bases lay in between. The CDR3 protein is CASSWVKGSAYEQYF. CDR3 nucleotides: TGTGCCAGTAGTTGGGTAAAGGGTAGCGCCTACGAGCAGTACTTC.

V and J are TRBV7-9 and TRBJ1-2; D might be TRBD1 (5 bases). The CDR3 spans 14 residues. V lost 1 base and J lost 7, with 13 bases in between. Germline V gives CDR1 SEHNR, CDR2 FQNEAQ (reference sequence). This CDR3 is CASSLEGAGSGYTF. The CDR3 DNA reads TGTGCCAGCAGCTTAGAAGGGGCGGGGTCTGGCTACACCTTC.

This chain joins TRBV2 and TRBJ1-1; D not certain. This CDR3 has 14 residues. The V gene's germline CDR1 is SNHLY and CDR2 FYNNEI. Trimming cost V 4 bases and J 1 base, with 10 bases left between them. CDR3 DNA: TGTGCCAGCAGTGTTTGGGGAGAGAACACTGAAGCTTTCTTT. Protein product: CASSVWGENTEAFF.

The chain combines TRBV10-3 with TRBJ1-2; possibly TRBD1 for D (6 bases). V lost 0 bases and J lost 7, with 15 bases in between. Germline V lookup: CDR1 ENHRY, CDR2 SYGVKD. The CDR3 totals 15 residues. The CDR3 sequence is CAISESSGTHGGYTF. CDR3 DNA: TGTGCCATCAGTGAGTCTTCCGGGACACACGGTGGCTACACCTTC.